The 12 T cell receptor beta chains below all came from one sample that was sequenced in a study of tumor and adjacent non-tumor tissue in lung cancer. The template was RNA from unsorted bulk tissue. The normal lung tissue was taken more than 3 cm from the tumor edge. A modified ARM-PCR protocol with three rounds of nested PCR amplified TCRbeta. TCRdb redid the calling of the multiplex PCR reads with MiXCR, one entry per CDR3 protein. The sample holds 60,000 to 65,000 distinct CDR3 sequences, about 63% seen once. The sequenced sample consisted of distant non-tumor lung tissue. Receptor source: a man in his 70s with non-small cell lung cancer.

Concerning this clonotype: The CDR3 ends on some other residue instead of the conserved phenylalanine or tryptophan, so this is likely a read error. It is unclear where the CDR3 begins or ends on the DNA, so no DNA is shown, and the CDR3 is as TCRdb lists it. V is TRBV4-2 and J is TRBJ1-2. The CDR3 spans 12 residues, counting both ends. Germline CDR1 reads LGHNA; CDR2 reads YNFKEQ. CDR3 protein: CASSQPDYGYII.

The chain joins TRBV6-5 to TRBJ2-5; perhaps TRBD1 as D (6 bases). Looked up from germline, CDR1 is MNHEY and CDR2 is SVGAGI. CDR3 size: 16 residues. CDR3 sequence: CVSSYSTPPDSETQYF. The CDR3 DNA follows: TGTGTCAGTAGTTACTCGACTCCCCCGGACAGTGAGACCCAGTACTTC.

V gene TRBV5-6 combines with J gene TRBJ2-7; perhaps TRBD1 as D (5 bases). Trimming left V 0 bases short and J 8 bases short, with 15 bases between. CDR1 and CDR2 (germline): SGHDT, YYEEEE. This CDR3 is 14 amino acids long. The CDR3 sequence is CASSLDRYSYKQYF. The DNA for the CDR3 is TGTGCCAGCAGCTTGGACAGGTACTCTTACAAGCAGTACTTC.

In its sample, this clonotype was seen a few times. The chain links TRBV20-1 to TRBJ2-5, with D hard to call. Germline loops: CDR1 DFQATT, CDR2 SNEGSKA (reference sequence). V was trimmed by 5 bases and J by 4 bases, leaving 8 bases between them. The CDR3 runs to 11 residues. CDR3 sequence reads: CSASLPETQYF. In DNA, the CDR3 is TGCAGTGCTTCTCTCCCAGAGACCCAGTACTTC.

To note about this clonotype: Germline and junction disagree at one end, which may indicate a read error. The chain carries TRBV20-1 and TRBJ1-1; 9 bases fit TRBD1. This CDR3 region has 11 residues. Per the germline V gene, CDR1 is DFQATT and CDR2 is SNEGSKA (reference sequence). CDR3 nucleotides: TGCAATGCTAGCACAGGGGGCGATGCTTTCTTT. Amino acids: CNASTGGDAFF.

On this clonotype itself: One base away lies a much larger clone, so this may be a sequencing read error. This chain links TRBV29-1 with TRBJ1-2; TRBD1 might be the D (5 bases). The CDR3 runs 13 residues. Trimming took off 7 bases at V and 0 bases at J, with 12 bases between the two ends. In germline, CDR1 is SQVTM, CDR2 ANQGSEA. CDR3 bases: TGCAGCGCTGCGGCAGGGACTAACTATGGCTACACCTTC. The encoded protein is CSAAAGTNYGYTF.

Turning to this clonotype: Germline is not matched at one junction end, which may reflect a read error. The gene calls are TRBV16 and TRBJ1-5; D is unclear. The CDR3 runs 15 residues. Germline V CDR1 and CDR2: KGHSY, FQNENV. The CDR3 nucleotides read TGTGCCAGCAGCCCTTTAGGGTATAGCAATCGGCCCCAGCATTTT. This gives the protein CASSPLGYSNRPQHF.

As to this clonotype: A much larger clone is a single base away; this may be a read error. The rearrangement uses TRBV4-2 and TRBJ2-7, with D unclear. Germline CDR1 reads LGHNA; CDR2 reads YNFKEQ. The CDR3 runs 12 residues. The germline V and J ends were trimmed by 5 bases and 7 bases, with 12 bases remaining between them. This CDR3 reads CASSSEGFEQYF. CDR3 nucleotides: TGTGCCAGCAGCTCCGAAGGTTTTGAGCAGTACTTC.

This chain connects TRBV5-1 to TRBJ2-3; D is uncertain. The CDR3 is 12 amino acids. Deletions cut 4 bases from V and 4 bases from J, with 7 bases between. From germline, CDR1 is SGHRS and CDR2 YFSETQ. CDR3 in amino acids: CASSLTSDTQYF. CDR3 DNA: TGCGCCAGCAGCCTGACCTCAGATACGCAGTATTTT.

This clonotype was observed many times. V gene TRBV5-1 combines with J gene TRBJ2-1; D is tentatively TRBD1 or TRBD2 (5 bases each). CDR3 length: 14 amino acids. Looked up from germline, CDR1 is SGHRS and CDR2 is YFSETQ. The V end lost 7 bases, the J end lost 6 bases, and 17 bases lay between the germline ends. Written as DNA, the CDR3 is TGCGCCAGCTACCCCTCCCGGGACGTCAATGAGCAGTTCTTC. Encoded protein: CASYPSRDVNEQFF.

The chain combines TRBV2 with TRBJ1-4; D unclear. Germline assignment: CDR1 SNHLY and CDR2 FYNNEI. The CDR3 is made up of 14 amino acids. Trimming removed 4 bases at V and 5 bases at J, with 11 bases between. The CDR3 DNA sequence: TGTGCCAGCAGTGTTTACAAACAGAATGAAAAACTGTTTTTT. Encoded protein: CASSVYKQNEKLFF.

This clonotype has only a few counts. It may be a read error: a sequence one base away is much more abundant. The rearrangement uses TRBV20-1 and TRBJ2-7, with a tentative D call TRBD2 (5 bases). The CDR3 has 14 amino acids. CDR1 is DFQATT and CDR2 is SNEGSKA in the germline V gene (reference sequence). Trimming removed 0 bases from V and 0 bases from J, with 9 bases in between. The CDR3 here is CSARDQRVSYEQYF. CDR3 in DNA: TGCAGTGCTAGAGATCAGAGGGTCTCCTACGAGCAGTACTTC.